Sequencing of this TCR beta chain was carried out in a study of blood T cell repertoires in COVID-19. Study as a whole: Samples of COVID-19 (acute and convalescent) were obtained from the United States, Italy and Spain. Sample material is recorded as cDNA or gDNA derived from T cells, B-cell-depleted T cells, or PBMCs.

In the study's own analysis: Reference gene primer amplification yielded estimated nucleated cell counts. The data were produced by immunoSEQ multiplex PCR, yet TCRdb's version contains in-frame clones alone and is incomplete. That table supplies the V and J calls and clone size; D and trimming were determined from the DNA. The sample yields under 80,000 clones, around three quarters seen once. The specimen was peripheral blood. The clonotype comes from a human donor in a cohort sampled during active COVID-19.

This CDR3 reads CAISDSGTKSVGTEAFF. In nucleotides, the CDR3 is TGTGCCATCAGTGACTCCGGGACAAAAAGCGTGGGCACTGAAGCTTTCTTT. This chain uses TRBV10-3 with TRBJ1-1; tentative D call: TRBD1 (6 bases). Germline-derived CDR1 and CDR2 are ENHRY and SYGVKD. Trimming left V 3 bases short and J 4 bases short, with 21 bases between. This CDR3 contains 17 residues.